This entry describes one TCR beta chain. What it recognizes is unknown. The data derive from a study of T cell responses to AZD1222 COVID-19 vaccine. Regarding the study as a whole: White British ancestry dominated among donors, who included more females, and clonal diversity was possibly underestimated. Nearly half of spike-specific TCRs reportedly go after variant regions that carry no mutations.

Investigators merged groups given second doses at roughly 4 or roughly 12 weeks. Libraries were prepared by immunoSEQ multiplex PCR; TCRdb keeps only in-frame clonotypes and omits some of them. Of 69,000 or so clones listed, roughly nine tenths are singletons. V lost 1 base to trimming and J lost 12 bases; unmatched junction nucleotides: 5. Germline CDR1 reads SEHNR; CDR2 reads FQNEAQ (reference sequence). The CDR3 runs to 13 residues. The chain employs TRBV7-9 and TRBJ2-2; 7 bases agree with TRBD2. The receptor's source is an adult who received the AZD1222 COVID-19 vaccine. This specimen was peripheral blood, taken 28 days after the second AZD1222 dose. The CDR3 DNA follows: TGTGCCAGCAGCTTAGTGGGAGGGCCTCAGCTGTTTTTT. Its protein is CASSLVGGPQLFF.